The 13 T cell receptor beta chains in this list originate from one sample, sequenced in a study of blood T cell repertoires in COVID-19. Measured with immunoSEQ multiplex PCR; TCRdb has only the in-frame clones, and not every one. The sample lists about 160,000 clones, about 81% occurring once. The sequencing sample was made of peripheral blood. The receptors here all came from a woman of 80 years or more with acute or convalescent COVID-19.

The chain couples TRBV28 to TRBJ2-7; no firm D call. The V gene's germline CDR1 is MDHEN and CDR2 SYDVKM. The V gene lost 5 bases and the J gene lost 3 bases, with 20 bases spanning the gap. The CDR3 covers 16 residues. The CDR3 here is CASSVISPSRLYEQYF. The DNA for the CDR3 is TGTGCCAGCAGTGTAATAAGTCCCAGTAGACTCTACGAGCAGTACTTC.

This rearrangement joins TRBV18 to TRBJ2-7; D call uncertain. Germline CDR1 reads KGHSH; CDR2 reads LQKENI. The CDR3 consists of 14 residues. V lost 3 bases and J lost 1, with 10 bases in between. CDR3 in DNA: TGTGCCAGCTCACCCTCGTCCCAGTCCTACGAGCAGTACTTC. Encoded protein: CASSPSSQSYEQYF. Full variable domain (rest looked up from reference TRBV18 and TRBJ2-7): NAGVMQNPRHLVRRRGQEARLRCSPMKGHSHVYWYRQLPEEGLKFMVYLQKENIIDESGMPKERFSAEFPKEGPSILRIQQVVRGDSAAYFCASSPSSQSYEQYFGPGTRLTVT.

The rearrangement uses TRBV28 and TRBJ2-3; 7 nucleotides match TRBD2. The CDR3 is 15 amino acids. V lost 5 bases and J lost 2; bases outside the gene matches: 7. CDR1 MDHEN and CDR2 SYDVKM come from the germline V gene. CDR3: CASSRSAGATDTQYF. The CDR3, as DNA: TGTGCCAGCAGTCGTTCCGCGGGAGCCACAGATACGCAGTATTTT.

The CDR3 bases are TGTGCCAGCAGGGGACAGGGGGCTCCCAATCAGCCCCAGCATTTT. Translation: CASRGQGAPNQPQHF. V and J are TRBV6-5 and TRBJ1-5; 12 bases line up with TRBD1. The CDR3 loop spans 15 amino acids. The V segment lost 6 bases and the J segment 3 bases; nucleotides outside the gene matches: 3. CDR1 and CDR2 from the germline V gene are MNHEY and SVGAGI.

The chain joins TRBV19 to TRBJ2-7, with D perhaps matching TRBD1 (6 bases). Trimming took off 4 bases at V and 3 bases at J, with 10 bases between the two ends. CDR1 is LNHDA, CDR2 SQIVND, per germline (reference sequence). The CDR3 extends over 13 amino acids. CDR3 DNA: TGTGCCAGTAGTAAGGGACACTACTACGAGCAGTACTTC. Protein: CASSKGHYYEQYF.

This clone was counted a single time. The CDR3 sequence: CASSTGGFAGNTIYF. Written as DNA, the CDR3 is TGTGCCAGCAGTACAGGGGGCTTCGCTGGAAACACCATATATTTT. The chain joins TRBV28 to TRBJ1-3; 9 bases map to TRBD1. The CDR3 consists of 15 residues. V lost 5 bases and J lost 2; bases outside the gene matches: 4. In germline, CDR1 is MDHEN, CDR2 SYDVKM.

This clone was seen a few times. The V and J genes are TRBV13 and TRBJ2-7; 8 bases are a match to TRBD1. Germline trimming cut 0 bases from V and 2 bases from J; bases unmatched to any gene: 3. The CDR3 runs 15 residues. Per germline, CDR1 PRHDT and CDR2 FYEKMQ (reference sequence). The CDR3 DNA follows: TGTGCCAGCAGCTTAGGGGACAGGGCCCCCTACGAGCAGTACTTC. Protein: CASSLGDRAPYEQYF. The full variable domain, completed using reference TRBV13 and TRBJ2-7, is AAGVIQSPRHLIKEKRETATLKCYPIPRHDTVYWYQQGPGQDPQFLISFYEKMQSDKGSIPDRFSAQQFSDYHSELNMSSLELGDSALYFCASSLGDRAPYEQYFGPGTRLTVT.

The chain combines TRBV5-1 with TRBJ2-3; D possibly corresponds to TRBD2 (7 bases). V gave up 3 bases and J gave up 6 bases, with 17 bases separating them. Germline CDR1 is SGHRS and CDR2 is YFSETQ. The CDR3 contains 15 residues. The CDR3, as DNA: TGCGCCAGCAGCTCGACTGTGGGGGGGCATGATACGCAGTATTTT. It specifies CASSSTVGGHDTQYF.

The V call is TRBV19, the J call TRBJ2-4, with 12 bases lining up with TRBD2. Germline V CDR1 and CDR2: LNHDA, SQIVND (reference sequence). V trimming: 5 bases; J trimming: 11 bases; junction bases outside the gene matches: 10. This CDR3 has 15 amino acids. The CDR3 region is CASSLKLAGGDLQYF. CDR3 DNA: TGTGCCAGTAGTCTCAAACTAGCGGGAGGAGATCTTCAGTACTTC. The full variable domain, its missing parts supplied by reference TRBV19 and TRBJ2-4, is DGGITQSPKYLFRKEGQNVTLSCEQNLNHDAMYWYRQDPGQGLRLIYYSQIVNDFQKGDIAEGYSVSREKKESFPLTVTSAQKNPTAFYLCASSLKLAGGDLQYFGAGTRLSVL.

J is TRBJ2-7 and V is TRBV11-3; 12 bases are a match to TRBD2. The CDR3 contains 15 residues. Germline CDR1 SGHNT, CDR2 YENEEA. V shed 5 bases, J shed 4 bases, and the junction held 6 bases outside the gene matches. The CDR3 DNA is TGTGCCAGCAGCGAAGGACTAGCGGGAACGTACGAGCAGTACTTC. Encoded protein: CASSEGLAGTYEQYF.

The chain carries TRBV18 and TRBJ2-7; D remains ambiguous. The germline V gene encodes CDR1 KGHSH and CDR2 LQKENI. V was clipped by 1 base and J by 6 bases, with 7 bases between them. The CDR3 is 12 residues long. CDR3 region: CASSPLDSEQYF. The CDR3 DNA reads TGTGCCAGCTCACCACTCGACTCCGAGCAGTACTTC.

The rearrangement links TRBV5-8 to TRBJ2-7, with a weak D call TRBD1 (6 bases). With 2 bases removed from V and 1 base from J, the gap between germline ends came to 7 bases. Germline V gene sequence: CDR1 SGHTS, CDR2 YDEGEE. The CDR3 runs to 13 residues. CDR3 bases: TGTGCCAGCAGCTTTGGACAGTCCTACGAGCAGTACTTC. Amino acids: CASSFGQSYEQYF.

V gene TRBV11-2 combines with J gene TRBJ1-4; D uncertain. This CDR3 region has 14 residues. Germline-derived CDR1 and CDR2 are SGHAT and FQNNGV. Trimming cost V 0 bases and J 10 bases, with 12 bases left between them. The CDR3 loop is CASSLDLRSGKLFF. CDR3 coding DNA: TGTGCCAGCAGCTTAGACCTGAGGTCCGGAAAACTGTTTTTT.